This TCR beta chain was profiled in a study of pediatric ulcerative colitis. Broader study findings: All ulcerative colitis patients, but no controls, carried a couple of rectal clonotypes.

The table came from immunoSEQ multiplex PCR; TCRdb's copy has only in-frame clones and leaves some out. There are some 9,100 clones in the sample; about 90% occur only once, and 7% lies in the top ten. Concerning this clone itself: Its antigen is not known.

Colonoscopy and blood draw happened at the same time. This clonotype was obtained from a girl aged 5-17 years with moderate ulcerative colitis. What was sequenced was blood.

The CDR3 sequence: CSAGQGGTF. In DNA form, the CDR3 reads TGCAGCGCAGGACAGGGCGGCACCTTC. The V call is TRBV29-1, the J call TRBJ1-2, with TRBD1 matching over 8 bases. This CDR3 region has 9 residues. J lost 13 bases, V lost 7 bases, and 5 bases had no gene match. Germline V gives CDR1 SQVTM, CDR2 ANQGSEA.